Listed here are 10 T cell receptor beta chains from one sample, sequenced in a study of OX40 agonist ivuxolimab in advanced cancers. Assay used: immunoSEQ multiplex PCR; TCRdb lists only in-frame clones, some missing. Among more than 65,000 clones, roughly 85% were seen once, and the ten largest hold about 0.83%. This material consisted of CD4+ or CD8+ T cells sorted from blood, taken in a trial of the OX40 agonist ivuxolimab. The receptors here all came from an adult with an advanced solid tumor such as melanoma, head and neck, liver or kidney cancer.

The genes are TRBV19 and TRBJ2-4; 9 nucleotides match TRBD2. Germline values: CDR1 LNHDA, CDR2 SQIVND (reference sequence). The trim removed 1 base at V and 2 bases at J, leaving 6 bases unmatched. The CDR3 has 17 residues. The CDR3 protein is CASSIVRLAETKNIQYF. The CDR3 DNA is TGTGCCAGTAGTATAGTCCGACTAGCGGAAACCAAAAACATTCAGTACTTC.

This chain links TRBV6-6 with TRBJ2-3, with D possibly matching TRBD2 (6 bases). The CDR3 is 11 residues long. Germline V lookup: CDR1 MNHNY, CDR2 SVGAGI (reference sequence). V lost 8 bases and J lost 3, with 6 bases in between. The CDR3 reads CASGGTDTQYF. In DNA form, the CDR3 reads TGTGCCAGCGGGGGGACAGATACGCAGTATTTT.

The chain employs TRBV5-1 and TRBJ1-1; no clear D gene. The CDR3 is made up of 13 amino acids. CDR1 and CDR2 (germline): SGHRS, YFSETQ. V lost 4 bases and J lost 3, with 10 bases in between. CDR3 bases: TGCGCCAGCAGCGAGGCGAAAGACACTGAAGCTTTCTTT. Its translation: CASSEAKDTEAFF.

The V call is TRBV18, the J call TRBJ2-1; D might be TRBD1 or TRBD2, each matching 5 bases. CDR3 length: 14 amino acids. CDR1 and CDR2 from the germline V gene are KGHSH and LQKENI. The V end lost 0 bases, the J end lost 8 bases, and 11 bases lay between the germline ends. Here the CDR3 reads CASSPPAGRYEQFF. CDR3 sequence (DNA): TGTGCCAGCTCACCACCGGCAGGGAGATATGAGCAGTTCTTC. The variable domain in full, with the rest retrieved from reference TRBV18 and TRBJ2-1, is NAGVMQNPRHLVRRRGQEARLRCSPMKGHSHVYWYRQLPEEGLKFMVYLQKENIIDESGMPKERFSAEFPKEGPSILRIQQVVRGDSAAYFCASSPPAGRYEQFFGPGTRLTVL.

The V gene is TRBV10-3, the J gene TRBJ2-5, with D unresolved. In germline, CDR1 is ENHRY, CDR2 SYGVKD. Trimming took off 0 bases at V and 5 bases at J, with 4 bases between the two ends. CDR3 length: 12 residues. The CDR3 here is CAISESEETQYF. As DNA, the CDR3 is TGTGCCATCAGTGAGTCTGAGGAGACCCAGTACTTC.

The genes are TRBV7-2 and TRBJ2-1; no clear D gene. CDR3 length: 12 residues. Germline assignment: CDR1 SGHTA and CDR2 FQGNSA. Trimming cost V 0 bases and J 15 bases, with 12 bases left between them. The CDR3, as DNA: TGTGCCAGCAGCTTAGCGAGTAGCACCCTGTTCTTC. This translates into CASSLASSTLFF.

The gene calls are TRBV5-1 and TRBJ2-1; D is undetermined. CDR1 and CDR2 (germline): SGHRS, YFSETQ. Deletions cut 3 bases from V and 3 bases from J, with 7 bases between. There are 13 residues in the CDR3. The CDR3 spells CASSSGLYNEQFF. CDR3 DNA: TGCGCCAGCAGCTCGGGCCTCTACAATGAGCAGTTCTTC. The full variable domain, in which reference TRBV5-1 and TRBJ2-1 provide the parts outside the CDR3, is KAGVTQTPRYLIKTRGQQVTLSCSPISGHRSVSWYQQTPGQGLQFLFEYFSETQRNKGNFPGRFSGRQFSNSRSEMNVSTLELGDSALYLCASSSGLYNEQFFGPGTRLTVL.

J is TRBJ2-7 and V is TRBV5-4; no firm D call. CDR1 and CDR2 from the germline V gene are SGHNT and YYREEE (reference sequence). CDR3 length equals 15 residues. V lost 0 bases and J 6 bases, leaving 16 bases between the germline ends. In DNA form, the CDR3 reads TGTGCCAGCAGCTTGGAGGGCATTTTCCCTCGCGAGCAGTACTTC. Its protein is CASSLEGIFPREQYF. Complete variable domain (other parts from reference TRBV5-4 and TRBJ2-7): ETGVTQSPTHLIKTRGQQVTLRCSSQSGHNTVSWYQQALGQGPQFIFQYYREEENGRGNFPPRFSGLQFPNYSSELNVNALELDDSALYLCASSLEGIFPREQYFGPGTRLTVT.

The rearrangement joins TRBV28 to TRBJ2-1, with a tentative D call TRBD1 (5 bases). V shed 5 bases and J shed 4 bases, with 12 bases lying between them. Germline loops: CDR1 MDHEN, CDR2 SYDVKM. The CDR3 spans 14 residues. The CDR3 loop reads CASSRGRTYNEQFF. In nucleotides, the CDR3 is TGTGCCAGCAGTAGGGGTCGTACATACAATGAGCAGTTCTTC.

This clone appeared once. The CDR3 DNA sequence: TGCGCCAGCAGTGAGACTAGCGGGGGTTTAGATACGCAGTATTTT. It yields the protein CASSETSGGLDTQYF. This chain connects TRBV10-2 to TRBJ2-3, with TRBD2 identical over 11 bases. This CDR3 comprises 15 residues. The V gene's germline CDR1 is WSHSY and CDR2 SAAADI. After removal of 2 bases from V and 5 bases from J, the junction contained 3 bases not matched to a gene.